What follows are 6 T cell receptor beta chains derived from one specimen sequenced in a study of blood T cell repertoires in COVID-19. Clones were read by immunoSEQ multiplex PCR, and TCRdb kept only the in-frame ones, dropping some. The sample carries 130,000 to 150,000 clones, over 65% recorded once. The sequenced sample consisted of peripheral blood. The receptors shown here come from a human donor in a cohort sampled during active COVID-19.

This sequence joins TRBV29-1 and TRBJ2-5; 8 bases are a match to TRBD2. V shed 4 bases, J shed 5 bases, and the junction held 12 bases outside the gene matches. The germline V gene encodes CDR1 SQVTM and CDR2 ANQGSEA. This CDR3 comprises 15 residues. CDR3 nucleotide sequence: TGCAGCGTTGGTAGCGGGATAGGGGGGAAGGAGACCCAGTACTTC. Amino acid sequence: CSVGSGIGGKETQYF. Full variable domain (outside the CDR3, taken from reference TRBV29-1 and TRBJ2-5): SAVISQKPSRDICQRGTSLTIQCQVDSQVTMMFWYRQQPGQSLTLIATANQGSEATYESGFVIDKFPISRPNLTFSTLTVSNMSPEDSSIYLCSVGSGIGGKETQYFGPGTRLLVL.

CDR3 amino acids: CASSPRDSNYGYTF. The DNA of the CDR3 is TGTGCCAGCAGCCCAAGAGACAGTAACTATGGCTACACCTTC. The chain employs TRBV5-4 and TRBJ1-2; TRBD1 might be the D (5 bases). V lost 4 bases to trimming and J lost 1 base, with 11 bases between them. The CDR3 extends over 14 amino acids. CDR1 is SGHNT and CDR2 is YYREEE in the germline V gene (reference sequence).

The genes are TRBV6-4 and TRBJ1-6; D remains unclear. The CDR3 is 12 amino acids. Trimming cost V 3 bases and J 12 bases, with 9 bases left between them. Per germline, CDR1 MRHNA and CDR2 SNTAGT. The CDR3 DNA follows: TGTGCCAGCAGTGATCGTGGAGAACCCCTCCACTTT. Translating gives CASSDRGEPLHF.

This chain links TRBV29-1 with TRBJ2-1; D is uncertain. Germline V CDR1 and CDR2: SQVTM, ANQGSEA. With 2 bases removed from V and 10 bases from J, the gap between germline ends came to 9 bases. The CDR3 spans 11 residues. The CDR3 here is CSVERGQEQFF. DNA of the CDR3: TGCAGCGTTGAACGAGGCCAGGAGCAGTTCTTC.

The genes are TRBV19 and TRBJ1-5; D is possibly TRBD1 (5 bases). Germline V gene sequence: CDR1 LNHDA, CDR2 SQIVND (reference sequence). The CDR3 spans 13 residues. Trimming stripped 3 bases from V and 10 bases from J, with 13 bases between. The CDR3 is CASSMALGGPQHF. The CDR3 DNA reads as TGTGCCAGTAGTATGGCCCTGGGGGGACCCCAGCATTTT.

The CDR3 bases are TGTGCCAGCAGCACCATTAACAGGGGCAGGAACACTGAAGCTTTCTTT. Translation: CASSTINRGRNTEAFF. The J gene is TRBJ1-1, the V gene TRBV7-8; 7 bases are shared with TRBD1. Unmatched junction bases numbered 10, after V lost 5 bases and J lost 1 base. The CDR3 contains 16 residues. From germline, CDR1 is SGHVS and CDR2 FQNEAQ.